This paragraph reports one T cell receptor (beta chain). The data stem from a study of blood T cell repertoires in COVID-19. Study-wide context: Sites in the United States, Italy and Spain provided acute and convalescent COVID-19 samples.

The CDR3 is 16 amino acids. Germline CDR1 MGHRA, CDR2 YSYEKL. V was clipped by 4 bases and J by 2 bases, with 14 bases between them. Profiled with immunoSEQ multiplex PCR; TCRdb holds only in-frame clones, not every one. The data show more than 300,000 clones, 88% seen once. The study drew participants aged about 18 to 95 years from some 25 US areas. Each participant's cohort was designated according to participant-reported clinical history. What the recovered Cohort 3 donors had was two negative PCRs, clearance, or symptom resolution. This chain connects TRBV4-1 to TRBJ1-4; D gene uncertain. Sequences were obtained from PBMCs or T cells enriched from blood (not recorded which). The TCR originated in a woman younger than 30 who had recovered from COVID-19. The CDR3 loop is CASSPYYTGTNEKLFF. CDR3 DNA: TGCGCCAGCAGCCCCTATTACACGGGTACTAATGAAAAACTGTTTTTT.